Shown below are 14 T cell receptor beta chains from a single sample sequenced in a study of synovial regulatory T cells in juvenile arthritis. The protocol was immunoSEQ multiplex PCR, while the TCRdb copy is restricted to in-frame clones and leaves out a portion. The table lists about 1,100 clones. General study points: Compared with other blood Treg cells, inflammation-associated Treg cells had reduced TCR diversity.

Their antigen targets remain unknown. Input material: Treg cells from blood. Noted subset: HLA-DR+ inflammation-associated blood Treg cells. The receptors were gathered from a donor aged 2-35 years with juvenile idiopathic arthritis.

This clone registers medium-sized by frequency. The V and J genes are TRBV11-2 and TRBJ2-2; with no DNA, the TCRdb D assignment of TRBD2 cannot be verified. The CDR3 extends over 16 amino acids. No DNA is listed. The germline V gene has CDR1 SGHAT and CDR2 FQNNGV. The CDR3 loop is CASSLKGGLITGELFF.

This clone shows up as medium-sized by frequency. The V and J genes are TRBV19 and TRBJ2-7; there is no DNA to check the TCRdb D call of TRBD2. From germline, CDR1 is LNHDA and CDR2 SQIVND (reference sequence). The length of the CDR3 is 13 residues. DNA for this receptor is not on file. Here the CDR3 reads CASSIAPRGQQYF.

This clone ranks as medium-sized in terms of frequency. The rearrangement links TRBV19 to TRBJ1-5. Germline V CDR1 and CDR2: LNHDA, SQIVND (reference sequence). The CDR3 has 13 amino acids. DNA for this receptor is not on file. CDR3 sequence reads: CASRGRRDQPQHF.

This clone registers medium-sized (0.01 to 0.1%) by frequency. The chain uses TRBV5-1 and TRBJ2-7. Germline V gene data show CDR1 as SGHRS and CDR2 as YFSETQ. CDR3 length: 12 residues. Nucleotide data are not available. Here the CDR3 reads CASSLTNYEQYF.

This clone is medium-sized by frequency. V and J are TRBV5-6 and TRBJ2-7; the D call of TRBD2 rests on TCRdb alone, since no DNA is present to check it. This CDR3 has 16 amino acids. No DNA was logged. The germline CDR1 and CDR2 sequences are SGHDT and YYEEEE. The CDR3 protein is CASSVWIGTSLNEQYF.

This clone ranks as medium-sized in terms of frequency. V is TRBV19 and J is TRBJ1-5. Germline V gene sequence: CDR1 LNHDA, CDR2 SQIVND (reference sequence). This CDR3 spans 15 amino acids. No DNA sequence was recorded. The CDR3: CASSIGGDSNQPQHF.

In terms of frequency, this clone is medium-sized. This sequence joins TRBV6-6 and TRBJ2-2. The CDR3 has 15 amino acids. Only the protein is available. The germline V gene encodes CDR1 MNHNY and CDR2 SVGAGI (reference sequence). This chain's CDR3 is CASSPRTRNTGELFF.

Frequency places this clone as medium-sized. CDR3 region: CATSRGRDGGREQYF. The chain links TRBV15 to TRBJ2-7. This CDR3 has 15 amino acids. The DNA is unrecorded. CDR1 LNHNV and CDR2 YYDKDF come from the germline V gene (reference sequence).

The rearrangement joins TRBV5-4 to TRBJ2-3; no DNA is available, so the TRBD2 call from TCRdb remains unchecked. Per germline, CDR1 SGHNT and CDR2 YYREEE (reference sequence). This CDR3 has 15 amino acids. There is no recorded DNA. CDR3 amino acids: CASSFSGGRADTQYF.

Frequency places this clone as large (0.1 to 1%). The chain couples TRBV19 to TRBJ1-6; TCRdb proposes TRBD1, but this gene call is untestable without DNA. The CDR3 runs 16 residues. The entry carries no DNA sequence. Germline V gene lookup returns CDR1 LNHDA and CDR2 SQIVND (reference sequence). CDR3 amino acids: CASSIGQGGYNSPLHF.

This clone counts as medium-sized by frequency. The V gene is TRBV7-6, the J gene TRBJ2-1; the D call of TRBD2 rests on TCRdb alone, since no DNA is present to check it. Germline V gene sequence: CDR1 SGHVS, CDR2 FNYEAQ. The CDR3 spans 12 residues. The entry carries no DNA sequence. The CDR3 sequence: CASSRRRDEQFF.

Measured by frequency, this clone is medium-sized (0.01 to 0.1%). The rearrangement uses TRBV10-3 and TRBJ2-2. Germline lookup yields CDR1 ENHRY and CDR2 SYGVKD. The CDR3 extends over 13 amino acids. This entry has no DNA. The CDR3 sequence: CAISGSNTGELFF.

Frequency places this clone as medium-sized. CDR3 residues: CASSPGAQPQHF. The V gene is TRBV18, the J gene TRBJ1-5; TCRdb proposes TRBD1, but this gene call is untestable without DNA. Germline-derived CDR1 and CDR2 are KGHSH and LQKENI. The CDR3 is 12 residues long. DNA was not recorded.

This clone ranks as medium-sized (0.01 to 0.1%) in terms of frequency. V gene TRBV7-9 combines with J gene TRBJ2-1; lacking DNA, the TRBD2 call made by TCRdb goes unchecked. The CDR3 covers 19 residues. No DNA sequence is on record. The germline gives CDR1 SEHNR, CDR2 FQNEAQ (reference sequence). The chain's CDR3 is CASSLATSGRLRTYNEQFF. The full variable domain, in which reference TRBV7-9 and TRBJ2-1 provide the parts outside the CDR3, is DTGVSQNPRHKITKRGQNVTFRCDPISEHNRLYWYRQTLGQGPEFLTYFQNEAQLEKSRLLSDRFSAERPKGSFSTLEIQRTEQGDSAMYLCASSLATSGRLRTYNEQFFGPGTRLTVL.